These T cell receptor beta chains were read from a single sample in a study of CXCR3-negative and CXCR3-positive naive CD8 T cells. TCRdb reanalyzed the 5' RACE reads, giving one entry per CDR3 protein sequence and no DNA. This repertoire includes 100,000 to 150,000 distinct CDR3 sequences. Input material: naive CXCR3- CD8+ T cells from blood. Source of these receptors: a human donor in good health. Some clones in this sample may be carry-over from other donors' samples. The CDR3 runs from the conserved cysteine through the conserved F or W.

TRBV28,TRBJ2-1,CASSFGFGGAEQFF
TRBV2,TRBJ1-1,CASSVSMDRELLNTEAFF
TRBV7-9,TRBJ2-3,CASSLHTDTQYF
TRBV20-1,TRBJ2-7,CSARDFMGAGLPNYEQYF
TRBV7-3,TRBJ2-7,CASSEDNSYEQYF
TRBV27,TRBJ2-7,CASSLDRGPYEQYF
TRBV6-5,TRBJ2-7,CASSYGDRGAYEQYF
TRBV4-1,TRBJ2-7,CASSQDGRGQTYEQYF
TRBV7-9,TRBJ2-1,CASITILAGYYNEQFF
TRBV19,TRBJ1-2,CASSDYVRGDGYTF
TRBV10-3,TRBJ2-6,CAISESVVSGANVLTF
TRBV28,TRBJ1-5,CASRRVQPQHF
TRBV27,TRBJ1-1,CASSYSADLNTEAFF
TRBV6-2/TRBV6-3,TRBJ1-2,CASSYRADGYTF
TRBV6-2/TRBV6-3,TRBJ2-7,CASSNPTSGTGPTYEQYF
TRBV9,TRBJ1-3,CASSHTGDGNTIYF
TRBV6-8,TRBJ2-1,CASRTGGDEQFF
TRBV10-2,TRBJ2-7,CASSAMGELPYEQYF
TRBV7-9,TRBJ2-2,CASSLVARTNTGELFF
TRBV14,TRBJ2-7,CASSQATDYVHEQYF
TRBV12-3/TRBV12-4,TRBJ2-1,CASSFLAGSEQFF
TRBV5-1,TRBJ2-5,CASSSGLEQETQYF
TRBV2,TRBJ2-7,CASRGQGEQYF
TRBV28,TRBJ2-1,CASSLSSGGAGEQFF
TRBV28,TRBJ1-5,CASSLYQIPSNQPQHF
TRBV20-1,TRBJ1-2,CSARDQGVEDGYTF
TRBV7-9,TRBJ2-1,CASSSPRGPGYNEQFF
TRBV7-9,TRBJ1-5,CASSLGLEGLSNQPQHF
TRBV15,TRBJ2-3,CATSREDRPPTDTQYF
TRBV7-6,TRBJ2-2,CASSSGTGNAGELFF
TRBV11-3,TRBJ2-1,CASSYRGQEVQFF
TRBV20-1,TRBJ2-7,CSAPYPGQSGGAYEQYF
TRBV6-5,TRBJ2-7,CASSYLGAVDEQYF
TRBV23-1,TRBJ2-5,CASSLTLLRGRRGTGEETQYF
TRBV7-9,TRBJ2-7,CASSSGALATYEQYF
TRBV29-1,TRBJ2-1,CSAQSGAQGYNEQFF
TRBV7-8,TRBJ2-7,CASSLAGTTYEQYF
TRBV7-9,TRBJ2-7,CASSHDRGQYEQYF
TRBV5-1,TRBJ2-3,CASSLEWVTDTQYF
TRBV4-3,TRBJ2-7,CASSQPGHLQYF
TRBV27,TRBJ2-7,CASSFISSITYEQYF
TRBV5-1,TRBJ2-1,CASSLGSLGGRYNEQFF
TRBV7-9,TRBJ1-5,CASSPIGGGQPQHF
TRBV4-3,TRBJ1-1,CASSQSLGQGAYEAFF
TRBV27,TRBJ1-1,CASSFRGAYTEAFF